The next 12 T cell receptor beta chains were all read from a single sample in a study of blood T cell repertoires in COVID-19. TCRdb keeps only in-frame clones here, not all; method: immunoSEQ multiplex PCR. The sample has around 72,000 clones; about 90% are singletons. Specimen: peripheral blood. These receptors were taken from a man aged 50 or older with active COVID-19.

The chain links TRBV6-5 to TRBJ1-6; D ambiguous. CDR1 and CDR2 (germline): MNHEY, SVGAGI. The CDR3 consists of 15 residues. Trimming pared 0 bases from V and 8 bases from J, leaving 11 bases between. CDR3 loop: CASSYSTGRDSPLHF. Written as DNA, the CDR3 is TGTGCCAGCAGTTACTCTACTGGGCGGGATTCACCCCTCCACTTT.

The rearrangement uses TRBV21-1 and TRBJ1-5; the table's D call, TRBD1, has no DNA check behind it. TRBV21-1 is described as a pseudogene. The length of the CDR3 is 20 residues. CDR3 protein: CASIRGKGDPGLIVNQPQHF. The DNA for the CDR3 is TGTGCCAGCATTAGGGGGAAAGGCGATCCAGGGTTGATAGTCAATCAGCCCCAGCATTTT.

CDR3 sequence (DNA): TGTGCCAGCAGCCCACAAGCGTCTAGCGCCTCCGAGCAGTACTTC. Encoded protein: CASSPQASSASEQYF. V gene TRBV27 combines with J gene TRBJ2-7, with D possibly being TRBD2 (6 bases). This CDR3 contains 15 residues. CDR1 and CDR2 (germline): MNHEY, SMNVEV (reference sequence). V lost 6 bases, J lost 6 bases, and 21 bases lay in between.

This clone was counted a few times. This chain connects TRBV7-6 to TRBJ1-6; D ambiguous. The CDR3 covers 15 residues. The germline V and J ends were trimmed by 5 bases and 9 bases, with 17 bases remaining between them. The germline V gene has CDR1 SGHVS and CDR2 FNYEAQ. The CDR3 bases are TGTGCCAGCAGCCCGGAGGGTGATCCGGGTTCACCCCTCCACTTT. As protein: CASSPEGDPGSPLHF.

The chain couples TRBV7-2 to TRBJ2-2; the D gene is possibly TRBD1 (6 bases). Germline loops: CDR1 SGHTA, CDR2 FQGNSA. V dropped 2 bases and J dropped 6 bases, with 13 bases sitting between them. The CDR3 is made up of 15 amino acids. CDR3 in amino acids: CASSLQQGMPGELFF. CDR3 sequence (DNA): TGTGCCAGCAGCTTACAACAGGGCATGCCCGGGGAGCTGTTTTTT.

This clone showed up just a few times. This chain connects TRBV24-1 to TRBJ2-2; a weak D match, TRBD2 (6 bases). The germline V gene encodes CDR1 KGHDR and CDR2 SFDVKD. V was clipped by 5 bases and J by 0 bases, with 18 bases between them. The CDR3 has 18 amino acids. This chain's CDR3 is CATSVPSGTLANTGELFF. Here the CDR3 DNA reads TGTGCCACCAGTGTGCCCTCCGGGACTCTCGCGAACACCGGGGAGCTGTTTTTT.

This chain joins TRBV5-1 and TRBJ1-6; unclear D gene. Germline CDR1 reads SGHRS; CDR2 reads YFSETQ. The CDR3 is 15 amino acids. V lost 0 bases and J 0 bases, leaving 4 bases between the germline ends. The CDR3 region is CASSLDSSYNSPLHF. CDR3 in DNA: TGCGCCAGCAGCTTGGATAGCTCCTATAATTCACCCCTCCACTTT. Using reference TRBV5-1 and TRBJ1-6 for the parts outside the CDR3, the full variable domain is KAGVTQTPRYLIKTRGQQVTLSCSPISGHRSVSWYQQTPGQGLQFLFEYFSETQRNKGNFPGRFSGRQFSNSRSEMNVSTLELGDSALYLCASSLDSSYNSPLHFGNGTRLTVT.

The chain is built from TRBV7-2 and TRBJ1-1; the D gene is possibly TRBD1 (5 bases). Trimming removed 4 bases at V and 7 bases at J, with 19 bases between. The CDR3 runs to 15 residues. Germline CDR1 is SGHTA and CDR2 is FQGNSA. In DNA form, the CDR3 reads TGTGCCAGCAGCTCCAACCGCGGTCAGGGCCTTGAAGCTTTCTTT. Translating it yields CASSSNRGQGLEAFF.

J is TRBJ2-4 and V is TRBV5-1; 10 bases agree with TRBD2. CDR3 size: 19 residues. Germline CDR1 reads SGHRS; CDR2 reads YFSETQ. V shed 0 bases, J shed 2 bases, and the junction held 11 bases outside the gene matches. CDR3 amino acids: CASSLVGTSVSSTKNIQYF. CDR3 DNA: TGCGCCAGCAGCTTGGTGGGGACTAGCGTATCTTCTACCAAAAACATTCAGTACTTC. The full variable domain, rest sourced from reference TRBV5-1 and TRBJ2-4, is KAGVTQTPRYLIKTRGQQVTLSCSPISGHRSVSWYQQTPGQGLQFLFEYFSETQRNKGNFPGRFSGRQFSNSRSEMNVSTLELGDSALYLCASSLVGTSVSSTKNIQYFGAGTRLSVL.

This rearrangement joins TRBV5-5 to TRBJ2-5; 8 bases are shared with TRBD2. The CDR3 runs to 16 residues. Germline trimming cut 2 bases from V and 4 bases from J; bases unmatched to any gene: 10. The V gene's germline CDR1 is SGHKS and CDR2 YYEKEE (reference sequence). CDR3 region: CASSFYREGPPETQYF. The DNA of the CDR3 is TGTGCCAGCAGCTTTTACCGGGAGGGCCCCCCAGAGACCCAGTACTTC. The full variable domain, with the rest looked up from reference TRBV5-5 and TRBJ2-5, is DAGVTQSPTHLIKTRGQQVTLRCSPISGHKSVSWYQQVLGQGPQFIFQYYEKEERGRGNFPDRFSARQFPNYSSELNVNALLLGDSALYLCASSFYREGPPETQYFGPGTRLLVL.

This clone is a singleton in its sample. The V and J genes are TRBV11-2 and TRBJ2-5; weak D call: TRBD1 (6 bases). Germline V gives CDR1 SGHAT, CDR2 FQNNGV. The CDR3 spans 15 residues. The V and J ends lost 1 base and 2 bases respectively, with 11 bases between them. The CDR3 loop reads CASSLGTATQETQYF. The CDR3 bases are TGTGCCAGCAGCTTAGGGACAGCTACACAAGAGACCCAGTACTTC.

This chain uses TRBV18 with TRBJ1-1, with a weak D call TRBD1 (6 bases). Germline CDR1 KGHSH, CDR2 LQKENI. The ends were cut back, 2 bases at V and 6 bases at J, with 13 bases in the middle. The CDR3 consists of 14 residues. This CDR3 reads CASSPRAGESEAFF. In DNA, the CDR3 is TGTGCCAGCTCACCAAGGGCAGGGGAGTCTGAAGCTTTCTTT.